The rows below give T cell receptor beta chains drawn from one sample of a study of T cell responses to AZD1222 COVID-19 vaccine. Assay used: immunoSEQ multiplex PCR; TCRdb lists only in-frame clones, some missing. The table has under 200,000 clones, roughly 89% seen once. The sequences come from peripheral blood, collected on day 0 of AZD1222 vaccination. Receptor source: an adult in good health. Each CDR3 is given with its conserved first and last residue. The order of the fields is clone size, D gene, V gene, J gene, CDR3 DNA, CDR3 protein. The D gene is left open where the match is weak. Rows may omit the clone size; those that give it use once, few, many or a size class.

.	.	TRBV6-2/TRBV6-3	TRBJ2-5	TGTGCCAGCAGTTACTCCTTACAAAGAGAGACCCAGTACTTC	CASSYSLQRETQYF
.	.	TRBV6-5	TRBJ1-2	TGTGCCAGCAGTTACTCGTCGTGGGGAAGGGCAGGTGGCTACACCTTC	CASSYSSWGRAGGYTF
.	.	TRBV12-5	TRBJ1-3	TGTGCTAGTGGTTTGGTGGCGGAGGAGCATTCTGGAAACACCATATATTTT	CASGLVAEEHSGNTIYF
.	.	TRBV6-5	TRBJ1-2	TGTGCCAGCAGAAAACTGGGACGTAACTATGGCTACACCTTC	CASRKLGRNYGYTF
.	.	TRBV7-8	TRBJ2-4	TGTGCCAGCAGCCCAGTGGGGGCGACCAAAAACATTCAGTACTTC	CASSPVGATKNIQYF
.	.	TRBV29-1	TRBJ2-7	TGCAGCGTTGGAGGACGGACTGGCTCCTACGAGCAGTACTTC	CSVGGRTGSYEQYF
.	TRBD2	TRBV5-6	TRBJ2-3	TGTGCCAGCAGCTTACTAGCGGGGCCGGCAGATACGCAGTATTTT	CASSLLAGPADTQYF
.	.	TRBV7-3	TRBJ1-1	TGTGCCAGCAGCTTATCCGGTAACACTGAAGCTTTCTTT	CASSLSGNTEAFF
.	.	TRBV5-1	TRBJ2-4	TGCGCCAGCAGCCCCGACATAGCCAAAAACATTCAGTACTTC	CASSPDIAKNIQYF
.	.	TRBV15	TRBJ2-6	TGTGCCACCAGCAGAGATCGGCCCTCTGGGGCCAACGTCCTGACTTTC	CATSRDRPSGANVLTF
.	TRBD2	TRBV7-9	TRBJ2-1	TGTGCCAGCAGCTTAGTGGGACTAGCGGAGAATGAGCAGTTCTTC	CASSLVGLAENEQFF
.	TRBD1	TRBV30	TRBJ2-1	TGTGCCTACAGGGACCCCGGGACAGGGGGCGATCAACAGTTCTTC	CAYRDPGTGGDQQFF
once	.	TRBV19	TRBJ2-1	TGTGCCAGTAGTATAGGACGGAGTCCCTACAATGAGCAGTTCTTC	CASSIGRSPYNEQFF
.	.	TRBV7-3	TRBJ1-2	TGTGCCAGCAGCTTATTTCCGGGCAGGGACTATGGCTACACCTTC	CASSLFPGRDYGYTF
.	.	TRBV3-1/TRBV3-2	TRBJ1-4	TGTGCCAGCAGCCAAGAGGGGCAGACATCCAAGGAAAAACTGTTTTTT	CASSQEGQTSKEKLFF
.	.	TRBV10-3	TRBJ1-5	TGTGCCATCAGTGACCCTAATAGCAATCAGCCCCAGCATTTT	CAISDPNSNQPQHF
.	TRBD2	TRBV2	TRBJ2-5	TGTGCCAGCAACCTAGCGGGGGCGCACCAAGAGACCCAGTACTTC	CASNLAGAHQETQYF